This T cell receptor (beta chain) was captured by sequencing in a study of blood T cells in healthy people across ages (dated by TCRdb to the mid-2010s). Concerning the study at large: In model experiments, roughly one uniquely barcoded TCR beta cDNA molecule per two T cells was captured by template switching. To track age-related changes in TCR beta repertoire diversity, the study relied on deep sequencing normalized with unique cDNA molecular identifiers. The donors were divided into four age groups: young (average roughly 15 years), middle-aged (over 35), aged (about 61) and long-lived (around 87). Using the same blood draw, the study looked at two additional independent replicas of 1 million unique cDNA reads for two donors, one aged 18 to 30 and the other aged 80 or older. Points the paper makes about the study in general: Compared with the aged group, more naive CD4+ T cells, fewer expanded clones and increased TCR diversity were shown by the long-lived group, suggesting age selection. Total diversity estimates from one million sequenced T cells were considered lower bounds and underestimates. Donor CMV infection status was unknown, potentially confounding age-related changes in expanded clonotypes. There was a strong correlation between observed TCR beta diversity and the percentage of naive T cells measured by flow cytometry. Because profiling used bulk unsorted PBMCs, naive and antigen-experienced compartments could not be compared conclusively. Observed TCR beta diversity per million T cells fell roughly linearly with age, and a significant reduction was already apparent by age roughly 40.

Remarks on this clonotype: No antigen is known for it. Base-call qualities are not available, and no considerably larger clone is one nucleotide away.

Donors were under 40 systemically healthy Caucasian individuals from Russia aged roughly 6 to 90 years. Each donor gave ten milliliters of peripheral blood, collected into EDTA-treated Vacutainer tubes. Ficoll-Paque density-gradient centrifugation was used to isolate PBMCs, with at least 7 million per sample. Trizol reagent was used to extract total RNA from PBMCs, with at least 6 micrograms per sample. For every donor, an aliquot of PBMCs went through flow cytometry to measure the percentages of naive CD45RAhigh/CD27high T cells. The library was produced with 5' RACE. The listed sequencing device is Illumina HiSeq 2500. The second PCR ran for roughly 7 to 12 cycles and used a J-beta primer mix along with a sample-barcoded 5' primer. Each TCR beta cDNA molecule received a unique molecular identifier from a template-switch 5' adaptor carrying 12 random nucleotides. At least 3 million CDR3-containing paired-end reads were obtained from each sample. All of the RNA was converted into first-strand cDNA using the Mint cDNA synthesis kit, with a TRBC-specific oligonucleotide serving as the primer. After uracil-DNA glycosylase treatment, a first 18-cycle PCR used universal primers M1SS and BC2_uni_R on all cDNA. For the original study's pipeline: For normalization, 1 million high-quality reads were randomly selected from each sample, with every read carrying a distinct molecular identifier. Instead of being binned into consensus sequences, reads with shared molecular identifiers were discarded. CDR3 identification, clonotype clustering and error correction used MiTCR with a Q25 quality threshold and the strictest error-elimination algorithm. A nonparametric unseen species model with Euler transformation was used to estimate a lower bound on total TCR beta diversity. TCRdb reanalyzed the raw reads on its own, using fastp at Q25 for trimming and MiXCR for clone calling, and kept in-frame beta chains. A single entry per CDR3 protein holds the most common genes and DNA from its merged rows. V and J calls and clone size were set by TCRdb, not the authors. This sample has around 820,000 distinct CDR3 sequences in its table, and around 25% of those were observed once. The ten most abundant clones make up roughly 3.5% of the sample.

Between the V and J ends, shortened by 1 base and 3 bases respectively, the junction contains 12 bases. The CDR3, cysteine through phenylalanine, is 16 amino acids long. Only the CDR3 DNA is retained, 48 bases long and in frame from the first base. CDR1 and CDR2, per the germline V gene, are MGHRA and YSYEKL. Another study also made use of these data, one on T cells of mothers and their children. The other study reports the following: The donors were nine systemically healthy Caucasian individuals, made up of three mothers and their six children. cDNA synthesis consumed the entire amount of extracted RNA, loaded at about 1.6 ug RNA in each 15 ul reaction. In the second PCR, the M1S primer added sample barcodes and 2-4 random nucleotides. Over 10 million TCR beta CDR3 reads came from each mother, compared with several million reads from each child. Thymic selection similarly shapes TCR recombination output in related and unrelated pairs, with minor effect from inherited differences. Related mother-child pairs always showed normalized repertoire overlap that was slightly higher than in unrelated mother-child pairs, though the difference was never significant. No persistent microchimeric T cell clones were found, with a detection sensitivity of approximately 100 clones per million clonotypes. To look for features that set related mother-child pairs apart from unrelated individuals, the researchers ran deep NGS to compare the TCR beta repertoires of mothers and children. The mean age was roughly 44 +/- 4 years for the mothers and approximately 11 +/- 4 years for the children. After adapter ligation was performed with NEBNext reagents, the libraries were sequenced on an Illumina HiSeq 2000 with 100+100 nt paired-end reads. To prevent cross-contamination, the mother and child libraries were prepared a month apart and were sequenced in separate runs. Between 500,000 and 2,000,000 distinct TCR beta clonotypes were identified per donor. Naive TCR beta clonotypes were estimated from low-frequency clonotypes matched to each donor's FACS-determined naive share, without sorting.

Input material: blood. The TCR comes from a boy younger than 18 in good health. The chain uses TRBV4-1 and TRBJ1-4; the D gene is possibly TRBD1, with 5 bases matching. The CDR3 region has the sequence CASSQVYGAANEKLFF. The DNA sequence is as follows: TGCGCCAGCAGCCAAGTATATGGGGCGGCTAATGAAAAACTGTTTTTT.